One sample yielded the 3 T cell receptor beta chains listed below, sequenced in a study of control samples from healthy donors and cancer patients. Method: immunoSEQ multiplex PCR; TCRdb's copy keeps in-frame clones and lacks some. The repertoire includes tens of thousands of clones, roughly 95% of them detected once, and about 1% sits in the top ten. Sequencing was carried out using blood. Source of these receptors: a woman aged 18-30 years in good health.

This clone was recorded once. This chain connects TRBV3-1 (or the pseudogene TRBV3-2) to TRBJ1-1, with 8 bases lining up with TRBD1. After removal of 4 bases from V and 1 base from J, the junction contained 5 bases not matched to a gene. This CDR3 has 15 amino acids. Germline V lookup: CDR1 LGHDT, CDR2 YNNKEL (reference sequence). The CDR3: CASSLQGGWNTEAFF. CDR3 coding DNA: TGTGCCAGCAGCCTACAGGGGGGGTGGAACACTGAAGCTTTCTTT.

V usage is TRBV30 and J usage is TRBJ2-5; a weak D match, TRBD1 (6 bases). Germline CDR1 is GTSNPN and CDR2 is SVGIG (reference sequence). Deletions cut 6 bases from V and 2 bases from J, with 22 bases between. CDR3 size: 16 residues. CDR3 region: CACNKRRPGEQETQYF. The CDR3 nucleotides are TGTGCCTGTAATAAAAGACGCCCAGGGGAACAAGAGACCCAGTACTTC.

V is TRBV2 and J is TRBJ1-5; possibly TRBD1 for D (5 bases). CDR3 length: 17 residues. Germline-derived CDR1 and CDR2 are SNHLY and FYNNEI. V lost 5 bases and J lost 0, with 17 bases in between. In nucleotides, the CDR3 is TGTGCCAGCAGTCACCGTTCGGGGGTCGCTAGCAATCAGCCCCAGCATTTT. This codes for CASSHRSGVASNQPQHF.